This TCR beta chain was identified during a study of T-cell memory formation after mild COVID-19. Across the whole study: TCR clusters showed largely donor specificity.

General study points: Shrinking CD4+ clones were chiefly CM and EM; CD8+ ones were chiefly EMRA. While clones contracting from day 15 to 85 were balanced between CD4 and CD8, later expanders leaned CD4+.

There are a few counts of this clonotype. The antigen is undetermined. TCRdb passed the 5' RACE reads through MiXCR, listing each CDR3 protein once. The table includes roughly 580,000 distinct CDR3 sequences, over 15% detected once. The origin of this receptor is an adult woman who had mild COVID-19 (a few samples of this study predate the infection). Cell type and time point are not known. What was sequenced was PBMCs or a T cell subset sorted from them (not recorded which).

The CDR3 loop is CATSVPGQGAGELFF. In DNA, the CDR3 is TGTGCCACCAGTGTTCCCGGACAGGGGGCCGGGGAGCTGTTTTTT. The chain recombines TRBV24-1 with TRBJ2-2; TRBD1 aligns across 10 bases. The CDR3 extends over 15 amino acids. Germline values: CDR1 KGHDR, CDR2 SFDVKD. V lost 5 bases to trimming and J lost 6 bases; unmatched junction nucleotides: 5.